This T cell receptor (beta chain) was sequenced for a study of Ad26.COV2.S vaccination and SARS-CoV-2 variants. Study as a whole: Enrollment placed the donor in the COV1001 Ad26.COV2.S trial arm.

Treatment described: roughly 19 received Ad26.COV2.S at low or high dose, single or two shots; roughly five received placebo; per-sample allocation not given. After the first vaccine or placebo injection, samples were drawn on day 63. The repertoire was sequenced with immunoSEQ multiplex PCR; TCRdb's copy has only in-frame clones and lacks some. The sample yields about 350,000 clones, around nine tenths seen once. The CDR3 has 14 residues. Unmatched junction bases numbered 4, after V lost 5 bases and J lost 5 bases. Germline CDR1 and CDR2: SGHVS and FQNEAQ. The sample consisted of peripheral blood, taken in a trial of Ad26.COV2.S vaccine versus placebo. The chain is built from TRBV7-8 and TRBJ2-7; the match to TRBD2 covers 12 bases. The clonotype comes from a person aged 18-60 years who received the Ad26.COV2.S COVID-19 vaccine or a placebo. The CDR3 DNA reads TGTGCCAGCAGCCCGGGACTAGCGGGCCACGAGCAGTACTTC. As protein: CASSPGLAGHEQYF. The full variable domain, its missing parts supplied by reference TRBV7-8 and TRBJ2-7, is GAGVSQSPRYKVAKRGQDVALRCDPISGHVSLFWYQQALGQGPEFLTYFQNEAQLDKSGLPSDRFFAERPEGSVSTLKIQRTQQEDSAVYLCASSPGLAGHEQYFGPGTRLTVT.